The subject of this entry is one T cell receptor (beta chain). The antigen remains unidentified. Germline CDR1 and CDR2: SGHTS and YDEGEE. This CDR3 is built from 13 residues. Trimming removed 2 bases from V and 4 bases from J, with 9 bases in between. The sample belongs to a study of T cell responses to AZD1222 COVID-19 vaccine. Study-level points and caveats: The sample set comprised mostly white British donors with more females, and clonal diversity was possibly underestimated. No day 14 peak samples; only post-peak repertoires were characterized. Regions 160-218 and 743-854 dominated among vaccine-associated CD4 TCRs spanning spike.

Sequencing was performed with immunoSEQ multiplex PCR; in TCRdb, only in-frame clones are kept and a portion is missing. The sample contains tens of thousands of clones, 84% of which appear only once. The chain has TRBV5-8 and TRBJ1-2; D is undetermined. The sequence was collected from an adult in good health. The sequences come from peripheral blood, collected on day 0 of AZD1222 vaccination. CDR3 region: CASSLRPTYGYTF. CDR3 coding DNA: TGTGCCAGCAGCTTAAGACCGACCTATGGCTACACCTTC.